This entry lists 16 T cell receptor beta chains sequenced from one sample in a study of human T cells and chemical hapten exposure. The time point is: patch test 1, 2 weeks after DPC sensitization. Treatment noted: therapeutic diphenylcyclopropenone sensitization with weekly scalp DPC. TCRdb processed the RACE reads anew with MiXCR; each CDR3 protein has one entry. The table shows 80,000 or so distinct CDR3 sequences, with about 10% occurring only once. Sequenced material: whole blood, taken in connection with sensitization to the hapten diphenylcyclopropenone (DPC). These receptors originate from a woman between 50 and 59 years old with alopecia areata. Some clones in this sample may be carry-over from other donors' samples.

This sequence joins TRBV28 and TRBJ1-4; weak D call: TRBD1 (6 bases). CDR1 is MDHEN, CDR2 SYDVKM, per germline. The CDR3 is made up of 13 amino acids. The V and J ends lost 7 bases and 6 bases respectively, with 12 bases between them. The CDR3 loop reads CASTRGGDEKLFF. Written as DNA, the CDR3 is TGTGCCAGCACCCGCGGGGGCGATGAAAAACTGTTTTTT.

This clonotype showed up many times. The DNA for the CDR3 is TGCAGTGCTAGAATGGGCGGATTTTATAGCAATCAGCCCCAGCATTTT. It translates to CSARMGGFYSNQPQHF. This chain uses TRBV20-1 with TRBJ1-5; D is unresolved. This CDR3 contains 16 residues. Trimming cost V 2 bases and J 0 bases, with 14 bases left between them. CDR1 and CDR2 from the germline V gene are DFQATT and SNEGSKA (reference sequence).

This clonotype has only a few counts. The genes are TRBV6-6 and TRBJ1-5; no clear D gene. Trimming shortened V by 2 bases and J by 7 bases, and 18 bases separated the two germline ends. This CDR3 has 16 amino acids. The germline CDR1 and CDR2 sequences are MNHNY and SVGAGI (reference sequence). The chain's CDR3 is CASSYPEPSYGQPQHF. CDR3 in DNA: TGTGCCAGCAGTTACCCCGAACCTTCATATGGGCAGCCCCAGCATTTT.

This clonotype was seen at least ten times. The chain has TRBV6-6 and TRBJ2-6; D perhaps matches TRBD1 (6 bases). Trimming shortened V by 5 bases and J by 1 base, and 9 bases separated the two germline ends. The CDR3 spans 15 residues. The V gene's germline CDR1 is MNHNY and CDR2 SVGAGI (reference sequence). CDR3 sequence (DNA): TGTGCCAGCAGTCCAACAGGGTCTGGGGCCAACGTCCTGACTTTC. Translation: CASSPTGSGANVLTF.

This clonotype came up a few times. This chain uses TRBV2 with TRBJ2-1, with D hard to call. The CDR3 runs 11 residues. V lost 5 bases, J lost 9 bases, and 8 bases lay in between. Germline assignment: CDR1 SNHLY and CDR2 FYNNEI. This chain's CDR3 is CASSYKGEQFF. The CDR3 DNA reads as TGTGCCAGCAGTTACAAGGGTGAGCAGTTCTTC.

By sample fraction, this clonotype is medium-sized. This chain joins TRBV20-1 and TRBJ2-1; 9 bases are shared with TRBD2. The CDR3 sequence is 15 residues long. V gave up 3 bases and J gave up 5 bases; unmatched junction bases: 8. Germline V CDR1 and CDR2: DFQATT, SNEGSKA (reference sequence). The CDR3 region has the DNA TGCAGTGCTAGCTCAGGACTAGCGAGCCACAATGAGCAGTTCTTC. Amino acid sequence: CSASSGLASHNEQFF.

V is TRBV4-2 and J is TRBJ1-4; 8 nucleotides line up with TRBD1. The CDR3 length is 16 residues. Trimming at V came to 4 bases and at J to 4 bases, leaving 8 bases not matched to a gene. CDR1 is LGHNA and CDR2 is YNFKEQ in the germline V gene. The CDR3 DNA reads TGTGCCAGCAGCCTGTCAGGGGGCTACGTTAATGAAAAACTGTTTTTT. It yields the protein CASSLSGGYVNEKLFF.

Many counts were recorded for this clonotype. The chain links TRBV4-3 to TRBJ1-2, with 12 nucleotides matching TRBD1. CDR3 length: 17 amino acids. Unmatched junction bases numbered 9, after V lost 1 base and J lost 6 bases. Looked up from germline, CDR1 is LGHNA and CDR2 is YSLEER. CDR3 coding DNA: TGCGCCAGCAGCCAAGCGACCGGGACAGGGGGCGCGGATGGCTACACCTTC. It specifies CASSQATGTGGADGYTF.

CDR3 DNA: TGTGCCAGCAGCCTTAGTACAGGGGGCAATCAGCCCCAGCATTTT. It specifies CASSLSTGGNQPQHF. The gene calls are TRBV3-1 and TRBJ1-5, with 7 nucleotides matching TRBD1. Germline V lookup: CDR1 LGHDT, CDR2 YNNKEL (reference sequence). V shed 4 bases and J 2 bases; nucleotides not matched to a gene: 5. This CDR3 region has 15 residues.

This clonotype was picked up many times. The V call is TRBV19, the J call TRBJ1-5, with 8 bases aligning to TRBD1. From germline, CDR1 is LNHDA and CDR2 SQIVND (reference sequence). The junction had 1 base not matched to a gene; V was cut back by 7 bases and J by 2 bases. The CDR3 runs to 13 residues. CDR3 DNA sequence: TGTGCCAGTAAGGACAGGGGCAATCAGCCCCAGCATTTT. It is translated as CASKDRGNQPQHF.

This clonotype was observed many times. The chain combines TRBV7-9 with TRBJ1-1; no clear D. V gave up 5 bases and J gave up 2 bases, with 9 bases separating them. Germline assignment: CDR1 SEHNR and CDR2 FQNEAQ (reference sequence). The CDR3 loop spans 13 amino acids. The CDR3 sequence: CASSRRENTEAFF. CDR3 bases: TGTGCCAGCAGCCGAAGAGAAAACACTGAAGCTTTCTTT.

This clonotype was seen a handful of times. The chain links TRBV6-1 to TRBJ1-1; possibly TRBD1 for D (6 bases). V lost 3 bases and J 6 bases, leaving 23 bases between the germline ends. This CDR3 region has 17 residues. CDR1 and CDR2 (germline): MNHNS, SASEGT. CDR3 nucleotide sequence: TGTGCCAGCAGTGAGCGGACAGTGGCCATCGTCCGCGCTGAAGCTTTCTTT. It specifies CASSERTVAIVRAEAFF.

This clonotype was detected a few times. V and J are TRBV4-2 and TRBJ2-1; 8 nucleotides align to TRBD2. This CDR3 region has 16 residues. Germline V gives CDR1 LGHNA, CDR2 YNFKEQ. The V and J ends lost 4 bases and 6 bases, in that order; junction bases with no gene match: 11. This CDR3 is CASSRVGSGVGNEQFF. The CDR3 region has the DNA TGTGCCAGCAGCCGAGTCGGTAGCGGGGTGGGCAATGAGCAGTTCTTC.

This chain links TRBV5-1 with TRBJ2-1, with TRBD1 matching 7 bases. Germline assignment: CDR1 SGHRS and CDR2 YFSETQ. This CDR3 is 16 amino acids long. V was clipped by 0 bases and J by 2 bases; unmatched bases: 5. The CDR3 here is CASSLVQGVAYNEQFF. As DNA, the CDR3 is TGCGCCAGCAGCTTGGTCCAGGGGGTGGCCTACAATGAGCAGTTCTTC.

This clonotype was seen many times. The chain joins TRBV6-6 to TRBJ1-1; D unresolved. Germline loops: CDR1 MNHNY, CDR2 SVGAGI (reference sequence). The CDR3 has 15 residues. V lost 0 bases, J lost 1 base, and 9 bases lay in between. In nucleotides, the CDR3 is TGTGCCAGCAGTTACTCATACCAGGCGAACACTGAAGCTTTCTTT. Translation: CASSYSYQANTEAFF.

This clonotype was seen many times. The chain is built from TRBV12-3 or TRBV12-4 and TRBJ2-3; D gene uncertain. This CDR3 spans 12 amino acids. The ends were cut back, 4 bases at V and 1 base at J, with 3 bases in the middle. CDR3 in DNA: TGTGCCAGCAGTTCAGGCACAGATACGCAGTATTTT. It specifies CASSSGTDTQYF.